This T cell receptor beta chain derives from a study of blood T cell repertoires in COVID-19. Overall study context: T cells, B-cell-depleted T cells, or PBMCs provided the cDNA or gDNA that served as material.

Deletions cut 0 bases from V and 5 bases from J, with 14 bases between. CDR1 is SGDLS, CDR2 YYNGEE, per germline. The CDR3 length is 15 residues. Per the original data handling: Amplifying reference gene primers gave estimates of nucleated cell counts. The data were produced by immunoSEQ multiplex PCR, yet TCRdb's version contains in-frame clones alone and is incomplete. Clone size and V and J calls were adopted from that table, with D and trimming inferred from the DNA. The sample shows 160,000 or so clones, 65% to 85% of them seen only once. Clinical histories supplied by participants themselves formed the basis of cohort assignment.

The sequencing sample was made of PBMCs or T cells enriched from blood (not recorded which). The receptor comes from a woman aged 40 to 55 with acute COVID-19. The rearrangement joins TRBV9 to TRBJ1-1; D perhaps matches TRBD1 (5 bases). For the CDR3, the DNA is TGTGCCAGCAGCGTAGAGGCCGGGGGGATGACTGAAGCTTTCTTT. It translates to CASSVEAGGMTEAFF.